Listed here is a single T cell receptor beta chain. Its antigen is not identified. The data were obtained in a study of CD8 T cells in ankylosing spondylitis. TCRdb itself ran the 5' RACE reads through MiXCR, one entry per CDR3 protein. This table has around 320,000 distinct CDR3 sequences, 20% appearing once. The study, taken as a whole, reports: A TCR beta motif of under 10 highly homologous variants appeared characteristic of ankylosing spondylitis blood.

The receptor comes from a female donor with ankylosing spondylitis or in good health (not recorded which). Sequencing was done on a sample of blood, either unsorted or a sorted T cell fraction (not recorded which).

In DNA form, the CDR3 reads TGCAGCGTTGGGCAGGGGCGGACTGAAGCTTTCTTT. Translating gives CSVGQGRTEAFF. The V gene is TRBV29-1, the J gene TRBJ1-1; the D gene is possibly TRBD1 (6 bases). This CDR3 has 12 residues. V shed 4 bases and J shed 5 bases, with 11 bases lying between them. Germline V CDR1 and CDR2: SQVTM, ANQGSEA.